This T cell receptor beta chain was captured in a study of T cell repertoires in cytomegalovirus infection. For the study at large: Public TCR beta signatures were indicative of both CMV infection and a matching HLA type. The study, taken as a whole, reports: Using cumulative public TCR beta family frequency, the authors identified those who carried CMV together with the relevant HLA. There were HLA-C-restricted CMV-specific TCR beta clonotypes dominating the ex vivo response.

The table lists this clonotype with many counts. Its cognate antigen is unknown. MiXCR was run by TCRdb on the reads, yielding one entry per CDR3 protein. The sample records roughly 230,000 distinct CDR3 sequences, approximately 15% being singletons. Germline loops: CDR1 SGHVS, CDR2 FQNEAQ. The length of the CDR3 is 15 residues. Trimming at V came to 5 bases and at J to 4 bases, leaving 8 bases not matched to a gene. The sequenced material came from CD8+ T cells from PBMCs. The receptor was derived from a human donor in good health (CMV status not recorded). Some clones in this sample may be carry-over from other donors' samples. The chain has TRBV7-8 and TRBJ2-5, with 9 bases lining up with TRBD1. CDR3 nucleotide sequence: TGTGCCAGCAGCCCACCGGGACAGGGTGGAGAGACCCAGTACTTC. Protein: CASSPPGQGGETQYF.